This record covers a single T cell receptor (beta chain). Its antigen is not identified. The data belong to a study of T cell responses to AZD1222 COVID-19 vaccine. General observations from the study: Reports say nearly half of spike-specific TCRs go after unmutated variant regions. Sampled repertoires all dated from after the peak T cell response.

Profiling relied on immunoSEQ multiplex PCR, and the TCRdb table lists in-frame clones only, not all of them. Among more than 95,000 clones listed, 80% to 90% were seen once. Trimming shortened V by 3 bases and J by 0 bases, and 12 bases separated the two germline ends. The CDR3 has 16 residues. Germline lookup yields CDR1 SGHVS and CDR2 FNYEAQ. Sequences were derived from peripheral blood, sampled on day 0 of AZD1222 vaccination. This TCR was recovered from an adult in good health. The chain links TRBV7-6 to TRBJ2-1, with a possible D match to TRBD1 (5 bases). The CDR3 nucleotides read TGTGCCAGCAGCTTGAGGACAACGAGCTCCTACAATGAGCAGTTCTTC. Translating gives CASSLRTTSSYNEQFF.